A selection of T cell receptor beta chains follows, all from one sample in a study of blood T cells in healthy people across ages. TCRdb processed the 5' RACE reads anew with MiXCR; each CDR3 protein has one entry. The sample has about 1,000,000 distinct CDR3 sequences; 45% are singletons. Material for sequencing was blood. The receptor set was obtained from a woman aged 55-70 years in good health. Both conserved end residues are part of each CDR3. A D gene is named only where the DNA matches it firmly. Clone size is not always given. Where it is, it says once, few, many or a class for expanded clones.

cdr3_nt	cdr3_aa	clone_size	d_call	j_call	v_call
TGCAGTGCGAGTGGGGATCCGGGAGGGAACGAGCAGTACTTC	CSASGDPGGNEQYF	few	TRBD2	TRBJ2-7	TRBV20-1
TGTGCCAGCAGTTACGACATTGAGCAGTTCTTC	CASSYDIEQFF	few	NA	TRBJ2-1	TRBV6-2/TRBV6-3
TGTGCCAGCAGTGGACAGGGGTATAATTCACCCCTCCACTTT	CASSGQGYNSPLHF	NA	TRBD1	TRBJ1-6	TRBV25-1
TGCAGTGCAAACGGGCCCATCAACTCCTACGAGCAGTACTTC	CSANGPINSYEQYF	NA	NA	TRBJ2-7	TRBV20-1
TGTGCCAGCAGCCGAACCGGGACGAGCGAGCAGTACTTC	CASSRTGTSEQYF	NA	NA	TRBJ2-7	TRBV7-2
TGCGCCAGCAGTGTTGGACAGGGGTACAAGCAGTACTTC	CASSVGQGYKQYF	NA	TRBD1	TRBJ2-5	TRBV10-2
TGCAGCGTTGTCGGTAAGGGGACAGGGCCTTCCTACGAGCAGTACTTC	CSVVGKGTGPSYEQYF	many	TRBD1	TRBJ2-7	TRBV29-1
TGTGCCAGCAGCTCCAGGGGACAGGCAGATACGCAGTATTTT	CASSSRGQADTQYF	few	TRBD1	TRBJ2-3	TRBV7-8
TGTGCCAGCAAATCCCAGGGGGCTTCCACAGATACGCAGTATTTT	CASKSQGASTDTQYF	NA	TRBD1	TRBJ2-3	TRBV6-5
TGTGCTAGTGGTCCAGGCGGCCCCAACTATGGCTACACCTTC	CASGPGGPNYGYTF	NA	NA	TRBJ1-2	TRBV12-5
TGTGCCAGCAGCGTAGGGTCAGGGATAAACAATGAGCAGTTCTTC	CASSVGSGINNEQFF	NA	NA	TRBJ2-1	TRBV9
TGTGCCAGCAGCCCGTCGGGACAGATCTACACCTTC	CASSPSGQIYTF	NA	TRBD1	TRBJ1-2	TRBV7-3
TGTGCCAGCAGGTCACAGAGTCCCCCCTCCTACGAGCAGTACTTC	CASRSQSPPSYEQYF	NA	NA	TRBJ2-7	TRBV13
TGCGCCAGCAGCCAACCTCGTCAGGGTAGCAATCAGCCCCAGCATTTT	CASSQPRQGSNQPQHF	NA	NA	TRBJ1-5	TRBV4-1
TGTGCCAGCAGTTACGAAGCAAAGAGCACAGATACGCAGTATTTT	CASSYEAKSTDTQYF	few	NA	TRBJ2-3	TRBV6-6
TGTGCCAGCAGCTTAGCGGGCTCCCCTCAAGAGACCCGGTACTTC	CASSLAGSPQETRYF	NA	NA	TRBJ2-5	TRBV7-6
TGTGCCAGCAGTTTGCCTGACAGGGTTGGTTTTCGGAATGAGCAGTTCTTC	CASSLPDRVGFRNEQFF	NA	TRBD1	TRBJ2-1	TRBV12-3/TRBV12-4
TGTGCCAGCAGTGTAAACAGGCTGGGCTACGAGCAGTACTTC	CASSVNRLGYEQYF	NA	NA	TRBJ2-7	TRBV12-3/TRBV12-4
TGTGCCAGCAGCTTAGACAGGGACCCATGGACCCAGTACTTC	CASSLDRDPWTQYF	few	NA	TRBJ2-5	TRBV13
TGCAGCGTGATCGGACAGGGCCACGAGCAGTACTTC	CSVIGQGHEQYF	few	TRBD1	TRBJ2-7	TRBV29-1
TGTGCCAGCAGTGACGGTGTCGGACTAGCGATTTACGAGCAGTACTTC	CASSDGVGLAIYEQYF	few	TRBD2	TRBJ2-7	TRBV6-1
TGTGCCAGCAGTGAAGGACTACCCGGGGAGACCCAGTACTTC	CASSEGLPGETQYF	NA	NA	TRBJ2-5	TRBV2
TGTGCCAGCAGCTTAGGGGGGGGAAACACAGATACGCAGTATTTT	CASSLGGGNTDTQYF	few	TRBD2	TRBJ2-3	TRBV7-2
TGTGCCAGCAGTTTTCCGGGACAGGGTGCAGATACGCAGTATTTT	CASSFPGQGADTQYF	NA	TRBD1	TRBJ2-3	TRBV7-9
TGCAGCGTTGCACTAGCGGGGAGCTCCTACGAGCAGTACTTC	CSVALAGSSYEQYF	NA	TRBD2	TRBJ2-7	TRBV29-1
TGTGCCAGCAGTGAAATGGGGAGGGACACTGAAGCTTTCTTT	CASSEMGRDTEAFF	few	NA	TRBJ1-1	TRBV2
TGCGCCAGCAGTGCTAGCGGAACCTCCTACGAGCAGTACTTC	CASSASGTSYEQYF	NA	TRBD2	TRBJ2-7	TRBV5-1
TGTGCCAGCAGTTACCCCCACCCGGGACTAGCGACAGATACGCAGTATTTT	CASSYPHPGLATDTQYF	few	TRBD2	TRBJ2-3	TRBV6-2/TRBV6-3
TGTGCCAGCAGCTCCGCCCCTAGGGTGGATACGCAGTATTTT	CASSSAPRVDTQYF	NA	NA	TRBJ2-3	TRBV11-2
TGTGCCAGCAAAAACCACAGGGTCGCCTTAGCAGAGACCCAGTACTTC	CASKNHRVALAETQYF	few	NA	TRBJ2-5	TRBV28
TGCAGCGTTGGTGGGCTCAACTACGAGCAGTACTTC	CSVGGLNYEQYF	NA	NA	TRBJ2-7	TRBV29-1
TGTGCCAGCAGTTTATTATTCCCTAGCGGGAGTAGAGAGACCCAGTACTTC	CASSLLFPSGSRETQYF	NA	TRBD2	TRBJ2-5	TRBV27
TGTGCCAGCAGCGCTGCTAGCGGATCTAGCACAGATACGCAGTATTTT	CASSAASGSSTDTQYF	NA	TRBD2	TRBJ2-3	TRBV9
TGCGCCAGCAGCCAAGACCAAGGGGCAACCGGTGGCTACACCTTC	CASSQDQGATGGYTF	NA	NA	TRBJ1-2	TRBV4-1
TGTGCCAGCAGCTTGGGGATCCAAGGCGGCTACACCTTC	CASSLGIQGGYTF	NA	NA	TRBJ1-2	TRBV7-8
TGTGCCAGCAAGGGGACACGGGATCACCCCTACGAGCAGTACTTC	CASKGTRDHPYEQYF	NA	NA	TRBJ2-7	TRBV28
TGTGCCAGCAGCATGGGAGGTCCCTCCTACAATGAGCAGTTCTTC	CASSMGGPSYNEQFF	NA	NA	TRBJ2-1	TRBV5-4